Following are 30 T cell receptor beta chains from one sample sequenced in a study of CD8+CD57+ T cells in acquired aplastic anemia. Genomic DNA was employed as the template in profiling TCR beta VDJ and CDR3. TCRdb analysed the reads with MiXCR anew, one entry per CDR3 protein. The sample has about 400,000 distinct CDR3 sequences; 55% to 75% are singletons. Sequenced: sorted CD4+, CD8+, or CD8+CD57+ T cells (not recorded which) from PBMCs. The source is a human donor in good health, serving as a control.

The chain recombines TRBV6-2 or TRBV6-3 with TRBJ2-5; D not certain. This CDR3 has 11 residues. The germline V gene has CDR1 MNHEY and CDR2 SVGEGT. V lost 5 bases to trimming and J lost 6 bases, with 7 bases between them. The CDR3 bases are TGTGCCAGCAGTCCCCGAAAGACCCAGTACTTC. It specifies CASSPRKTQYF.

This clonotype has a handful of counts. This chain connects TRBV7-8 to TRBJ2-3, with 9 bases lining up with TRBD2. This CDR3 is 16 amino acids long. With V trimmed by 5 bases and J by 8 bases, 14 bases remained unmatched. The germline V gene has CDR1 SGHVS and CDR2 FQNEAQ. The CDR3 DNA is TGTGCCAGCAGCCCCCCGGGGCGGGGGGGGGGTACTACGCAGTATTTT. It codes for CASSPPGRGGGTTQYF.

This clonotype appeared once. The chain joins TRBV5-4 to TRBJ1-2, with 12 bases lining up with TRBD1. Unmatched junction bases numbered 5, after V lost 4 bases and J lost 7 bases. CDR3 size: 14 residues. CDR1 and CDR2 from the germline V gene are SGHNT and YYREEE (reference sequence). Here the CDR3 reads CASSRDRGRGGYTF. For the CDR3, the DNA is TGTGCCAGCAGCCGGGACAGGGGGCGAGGTGGCTACACCTTC.

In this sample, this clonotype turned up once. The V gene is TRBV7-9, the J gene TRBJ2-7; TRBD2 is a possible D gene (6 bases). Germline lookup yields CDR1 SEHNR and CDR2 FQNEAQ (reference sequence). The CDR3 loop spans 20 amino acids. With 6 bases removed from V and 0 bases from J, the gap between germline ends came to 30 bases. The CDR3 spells CASSFQPGTDYKHSSYEQYF. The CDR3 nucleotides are TGTGCCAGCAGTTTCCAACCCGGGACTGATTATAAGCATAGCTCCTACGAGCAGTACTTC.

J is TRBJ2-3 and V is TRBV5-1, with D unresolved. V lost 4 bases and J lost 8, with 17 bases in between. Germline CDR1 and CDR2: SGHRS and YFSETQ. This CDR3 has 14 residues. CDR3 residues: CASSPASRASTQYF. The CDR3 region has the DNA TGCGCCAGCAGCCCGGCGTCAAGGGCTTCTACGCAGTATTTT.

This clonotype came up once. The CDR3 protein is CSANPGTGVDSPLHF. The CDR3 coding sequence is TGCAGTGCCAACCCCGGAACAGGGGTCGATTCACCCCTCCACTTT. The chain links TRBV20-1 to TRBJ1-6; 7 bases line up with TRBD1. The V gene's germline CDR1 is DFQATT and CDR2 SNEGSKA (reference sequence). The CDR3 consists of 15 residues. The trim removed 6 bases at V and 8 bases at J, leaving 13 bases unmatched.

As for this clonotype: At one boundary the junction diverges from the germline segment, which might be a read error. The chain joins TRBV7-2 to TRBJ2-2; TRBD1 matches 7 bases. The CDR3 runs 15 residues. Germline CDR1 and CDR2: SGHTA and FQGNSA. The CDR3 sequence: CASSLGDRSSYEQFF. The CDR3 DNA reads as TGTGCCAGCAGCTTAGGGGACAGAAGCTCCTACGAGCAGTTTTTT. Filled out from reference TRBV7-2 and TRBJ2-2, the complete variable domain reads GAGVSQSPSNKVTEKGKDVELRCDPISGHTALYWYRQSLGQGLEFLIYFQGNSAPDKSGLPSDRFSAERTGGSVSTLTIQRTQQEDSAVYLCASSLGDRSSYEQFFGEGSRLTVL.

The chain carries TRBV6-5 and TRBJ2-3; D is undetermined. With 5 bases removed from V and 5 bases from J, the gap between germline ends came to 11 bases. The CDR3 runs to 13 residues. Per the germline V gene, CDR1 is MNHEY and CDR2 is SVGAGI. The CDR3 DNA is TGTGCCAGCAGTACCTACAGAGGAGATACGCAGTATTTT. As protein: CASSTYRGDTQYF.

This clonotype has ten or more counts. CDR3 loop: CASSLGARGVETQYF. CDR3 DNA: TGTGCCAGCAGCTTGGGGGCGCGGGGGGTTGAGACCCAGTACTTC. The rearrangement joins TRBV7-8 to TRBJ2-5, with 8 nucleotides matching TRBD2. Germline V CDR1 and CDR2: SGHVS, FQNEAQ. With V trimmed by 3 bases and J by 5 bases, 8 bases remained unmatched. The CDR3 totals 15 residues.

The CDR3 region has the DNA TGCAGCGTTAATGGTCGAGAGGCGTACAATGAGCAGTTCTTC. Encoded protein: CSVNGREAYNEQFF. V usage is TRBV29-1 and J usage is TRBJ2-1; D is undetermined. Trimming left V 5 bases short and J 4 bases short, with 15 bases between. CDR1 and CDR2 from the germline V gene are SQVTM and ANQGSEA. CDR3 length: 14 residues.

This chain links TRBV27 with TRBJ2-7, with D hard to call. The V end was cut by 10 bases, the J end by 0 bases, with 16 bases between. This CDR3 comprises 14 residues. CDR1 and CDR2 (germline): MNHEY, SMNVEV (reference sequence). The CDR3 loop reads CATMTDRSSYEQYF. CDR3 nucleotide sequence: TGTGCCACAATGACGGACCGAAGCTCCTACGAGCAGTACTTC.

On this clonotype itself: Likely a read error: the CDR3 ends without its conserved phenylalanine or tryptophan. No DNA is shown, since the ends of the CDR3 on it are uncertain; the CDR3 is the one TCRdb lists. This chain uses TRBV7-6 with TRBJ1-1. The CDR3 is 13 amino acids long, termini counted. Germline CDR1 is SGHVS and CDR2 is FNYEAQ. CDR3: CASSKIAEAEAEL.

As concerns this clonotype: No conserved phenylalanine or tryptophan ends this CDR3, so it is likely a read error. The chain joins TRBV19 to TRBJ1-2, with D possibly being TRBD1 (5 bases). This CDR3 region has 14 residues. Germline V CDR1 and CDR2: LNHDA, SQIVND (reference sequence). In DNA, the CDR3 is TGTGCCACTCGAGCGTGGGCGGGGACGTATGACTACACCAGG. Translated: CATRAWAGTYDYTR.

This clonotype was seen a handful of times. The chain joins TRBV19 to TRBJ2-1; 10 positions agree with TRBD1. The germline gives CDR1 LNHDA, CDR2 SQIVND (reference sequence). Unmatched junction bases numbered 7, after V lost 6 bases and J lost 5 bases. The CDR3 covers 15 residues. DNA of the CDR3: TGTGCCAGTAGGTTTAACGGACAGGGGGACAATGAGCAGTTCTTC. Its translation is CASRFNGQGDNEQFF.

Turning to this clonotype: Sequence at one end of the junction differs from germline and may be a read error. The CDR3 loop reads CATSLTGDEQYSQYF. In DNA, the CDR3 is TGTGCCACCAGCTTGACAGGGGACGAGCAGTACTCCCAGTATTTT. V usage is TRBV7-2 and J usage is TRBJ2-3; TRBD1 aligns across 8 bases. Germline V lookup: CDR1 SGHTA, CDR2 FQGNSA. The CDR3 runs to 15 residues.

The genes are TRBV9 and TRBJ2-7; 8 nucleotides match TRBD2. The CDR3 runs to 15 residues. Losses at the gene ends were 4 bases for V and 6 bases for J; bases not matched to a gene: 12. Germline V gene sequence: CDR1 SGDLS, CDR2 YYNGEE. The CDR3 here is CASSLRVPGTSEQYF. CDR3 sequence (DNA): TGTGCCAGCAGCCTCCGGGTCCCGGGGACTAGCGAGCAGTACTTC.

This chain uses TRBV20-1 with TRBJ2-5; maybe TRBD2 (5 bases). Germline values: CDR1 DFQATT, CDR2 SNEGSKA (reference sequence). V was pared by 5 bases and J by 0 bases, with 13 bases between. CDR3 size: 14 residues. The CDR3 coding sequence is TGCAGTGCTGAATGGTCCGGGAACCAAGAGACCCAGTACTTC. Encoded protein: CSAEWSGNQETQYF.

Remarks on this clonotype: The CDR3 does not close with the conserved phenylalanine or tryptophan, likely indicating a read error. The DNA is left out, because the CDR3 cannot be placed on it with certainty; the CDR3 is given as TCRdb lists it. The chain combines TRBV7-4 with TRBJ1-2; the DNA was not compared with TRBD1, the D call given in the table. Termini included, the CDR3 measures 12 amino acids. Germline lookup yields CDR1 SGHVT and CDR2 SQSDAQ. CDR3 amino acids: CASSLVGAQHQH.

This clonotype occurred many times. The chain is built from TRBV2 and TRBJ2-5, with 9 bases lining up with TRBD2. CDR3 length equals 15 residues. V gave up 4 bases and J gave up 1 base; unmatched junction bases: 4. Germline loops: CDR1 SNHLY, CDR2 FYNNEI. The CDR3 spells CASSGGGGGQETQYF. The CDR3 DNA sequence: TGTGCCAGCAGTGGTGGCGGGGGGGGCCAAGAGACCCAGTACTTC. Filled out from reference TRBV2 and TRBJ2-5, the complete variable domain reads EPEVTQTPSHQVTQMGQEVILRCVPISNHLYFYWYRQILGQKVEFLVSFYNNEISEKSEIFDDQFSVERPDGSNFTLKIRSTKLEDSAMYFCASSGGGGGQETQYFGPGTRLLVL.

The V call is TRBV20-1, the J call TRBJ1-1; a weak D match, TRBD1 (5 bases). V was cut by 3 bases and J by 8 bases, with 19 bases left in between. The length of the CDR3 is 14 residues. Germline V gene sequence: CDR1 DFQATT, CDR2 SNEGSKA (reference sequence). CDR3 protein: CSASPVTESGEAFF. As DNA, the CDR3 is TGCAGTGCTAGTCCCGTGACAGAGTCAGGAGAAGCTTTCTTT.

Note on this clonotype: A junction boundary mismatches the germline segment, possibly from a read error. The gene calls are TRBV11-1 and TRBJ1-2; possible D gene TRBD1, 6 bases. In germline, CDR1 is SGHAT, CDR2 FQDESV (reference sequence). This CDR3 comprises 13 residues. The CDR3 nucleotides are TGCGCCAGCAGCCGAGGGGGTGGGATTGGCTACACCTTC. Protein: CASSRGGGIGYTF.

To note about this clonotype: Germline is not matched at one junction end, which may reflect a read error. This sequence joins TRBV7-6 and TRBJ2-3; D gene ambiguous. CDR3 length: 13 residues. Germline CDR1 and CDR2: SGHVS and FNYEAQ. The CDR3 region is CASSPNRAETTYF. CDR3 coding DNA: TGTGCCAGCAGCCCCAACCGAGCAGAAACGACGTATTTC.

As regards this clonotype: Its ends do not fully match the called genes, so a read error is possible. The CDR3 coding sequence is TGCGCCATCAGAAGGGCGGGGTTGGATGAGCCCCACCACTTT. Amino acids: CAIRRAGLDEPHHF. This sequence joins TRBV7-3 and TRBJ1-6; no firm D call. This CDR3 has 14 residues. The germline V gene has CDR1 SGHTA and CDR2 FQGTGA.

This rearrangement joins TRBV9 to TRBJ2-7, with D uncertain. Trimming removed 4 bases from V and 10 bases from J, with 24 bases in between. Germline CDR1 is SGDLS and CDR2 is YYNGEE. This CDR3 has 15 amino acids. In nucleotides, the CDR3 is TGTGCCAGCAGCCTCCGACCCGATAGCAATCAGCCCCAGTACTTC. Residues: CASSLRPDSNQPQYF.

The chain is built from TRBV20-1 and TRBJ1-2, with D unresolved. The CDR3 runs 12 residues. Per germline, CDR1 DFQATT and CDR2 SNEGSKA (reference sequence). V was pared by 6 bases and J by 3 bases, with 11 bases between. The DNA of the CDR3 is TGCAGTGCCCCGGGAACCCACTATGGCTACACCTTC. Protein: CSAPGTHYGYTF.

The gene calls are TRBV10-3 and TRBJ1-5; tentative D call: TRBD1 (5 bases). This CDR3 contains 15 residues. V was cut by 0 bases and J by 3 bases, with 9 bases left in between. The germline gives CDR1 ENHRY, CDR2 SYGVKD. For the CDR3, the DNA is TGTGCCATCAGTGAGTCGGTGGGGGACAATCAGCCCCAGCATTTT. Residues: CAISESVGDNQPQHF.

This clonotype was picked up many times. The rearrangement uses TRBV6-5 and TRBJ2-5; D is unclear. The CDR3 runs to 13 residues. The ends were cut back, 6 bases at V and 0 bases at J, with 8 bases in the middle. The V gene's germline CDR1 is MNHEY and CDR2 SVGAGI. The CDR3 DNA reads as TGTGCCAGCAGATACGAGTACCAAGAGACCCAGTACTTC. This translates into CASRYEYQETQYF.

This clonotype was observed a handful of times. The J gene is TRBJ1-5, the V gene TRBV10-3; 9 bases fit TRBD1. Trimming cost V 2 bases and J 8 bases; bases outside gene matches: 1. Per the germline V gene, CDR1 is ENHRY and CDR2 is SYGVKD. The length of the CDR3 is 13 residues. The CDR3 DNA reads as TGTGCCATCAGTGAGACAGGGGGCAAGCCCCAGCATTTT. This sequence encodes CAISETGGKPQHF.

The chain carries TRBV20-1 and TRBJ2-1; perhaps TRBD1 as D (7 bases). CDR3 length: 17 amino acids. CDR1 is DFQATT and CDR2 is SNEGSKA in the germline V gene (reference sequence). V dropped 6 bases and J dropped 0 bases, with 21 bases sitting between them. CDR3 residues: CSAGPGGAGSSYNEQFF. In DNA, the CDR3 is TGCAGTGCCGGGCCAGGGGGAGCGGGTAGCTCCTACAATGAGCAGTTCTTC.

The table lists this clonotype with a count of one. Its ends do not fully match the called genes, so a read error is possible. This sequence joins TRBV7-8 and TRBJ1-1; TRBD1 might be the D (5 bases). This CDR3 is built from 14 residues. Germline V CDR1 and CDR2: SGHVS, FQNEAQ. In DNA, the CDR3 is TGTGCCAGCAGCAACCTTAGGGGTAAAGTTGAAGCTTCCTTT. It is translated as CASSNLRGKVEASF.